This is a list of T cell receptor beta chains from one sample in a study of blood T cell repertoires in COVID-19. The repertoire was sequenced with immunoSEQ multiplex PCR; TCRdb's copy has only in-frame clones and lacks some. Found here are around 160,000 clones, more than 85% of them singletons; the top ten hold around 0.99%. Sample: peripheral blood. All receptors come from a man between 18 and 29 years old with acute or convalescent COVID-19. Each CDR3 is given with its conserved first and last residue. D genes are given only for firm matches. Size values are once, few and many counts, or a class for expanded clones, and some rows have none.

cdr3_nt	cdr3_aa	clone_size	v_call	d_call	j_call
TGCAGCGTTGAAGATCTCCGAGGGGGAACCCACTACGAGCAGTACTTC	CSVEDLRGGTHYEQYF	.	TRBV29-1	.	TRBJ2-7
TGCGCCAGCAGCTTCCGGGACACTAACTATGGCTACACCTTC	CASSFRDTNYGYTF	.	TRBV5-1	.	TRBJ1-2
TGTGCCAGCAGGAGGACAGGGAATACTGAAGCTTTCTTT	CASRRTGNTEAFF	.	TRBV6-5	TRBD1	TRBJ1-1
TGTGCCACCAGCAGAAAGAGTCTCTTCAATCAGCCCCAGCATTTT	CATSRKSLFNQPQHF	.	TRBV15	.	TRBJ1-5
TGTGCCAGCAGCGTATCGGGACAGGGGAAGGAAAAACTGTTTTTT	CASSVSGQGKEKLFF	.	TRBV9	TRBD1	TRBJ1-4
TGTGCCAGCAGCCCGTATCTGGGAAACACCATATATTTT	CASSPYLGNTIYF	once	TRBV7-2	.	TRBJ1-3
TGTGCCACCAGTGAGGCCCAACAGGGACGCTACGAGCAGTACTTC	CATSEAQQGRYEQYF	.	TRBV24-1	.	TRBJ2-7
TGTGCCAGCAGCTCGGAACTCGGGGATTCACCCCTCCACTTT	CASSSELGDSPLHF	.	TRBV7-8	.	TRBJ1-6
TGCGCCAGCAGCTTGATACAGAGACAAGAGACCCAGTACTTC	CASSLIQRQETQYF	.	TRBV5-1	.	TRBJ2-5
TGTGCCAGCAGCGTGAAAGGTGGGACAGCCAACACCGGGGAGCTGTTTTTT	CASSVKGGTANTGELFF	.	TRBV9	TRBD1	TRBJ2-2
TGTGCCAGCTCGGCGGGAGTCTCTGGAAACACCATATATTTT	CASSAGVSGNTIYF	.	TRBV28	.	TRBJ1-3
TGCAGCGTTGGGGACACCTCCTACGAGCAGTACTTC	CSVGDTSYEQYF	.	TRBV29-1	.	TRBJ2-7
TGTGCCAGCAGCCTCGGGACAGGGGGGAGCGAGCAGTTCTTC	CASSLGTGGSEQFF	.	TRBV7-9	TRBD1	TRBJ2-1
TGTGCCAGCAGCCGGACCTACAGGGAGAACTACGAGCAGTACTTC	CASSRTYRENYEQYF	once	TRBV5-5	.	TRBJ2-7
TGTGCCAGCAGTTCGACAGGGGGCGCAGAGACCCAGTACTTC	CASSSTGGAETQYF	once	TRBV6-5	TRBD1	TRBJ2-5
TGTGCCAGCAGTTTTGGGGGCTCTAGCAATCAGCCCCAGCATTTT	CASSFGGSSNQPQHF	.	TRBV28	.	TRBJ1-5
TGTGCCAGCTCGGGCAGGGGCTTCGAGTTAGCCAAAAACATTCAGTACTTC	CASSGRGFELAKNIQYF	.	TRBV18	.	TRBJ2-4
TGTGCCAGCAGCCGCGGGACAGGCTATCTTTACTCTGGGGCCAACGTCCTGACTTTC	CASSRGTGYLYSGANVLTF	.	TRBV7-9	TRBD1	TRBJ2-6
TGCAGCGTTGAGGGGGGGTACTATGGCTACACCTTC	CSVEGGYYGYTF	.	TRBV29-1	.	TRBJ1-2
TGTGCCACCAGTGATCCGAACAGGGGGACCACTGAAGCTTTCTTT	CATSDPNRGTTEAFF	.	TRBV24-1	TRBD1	TRBJ1-1
TGTGCCAGCAGCCCCTCCGTAACACCTAGCTCCTCTGGAAACACCATATATTTT	CASSPSVTPSSSGNTIYF	.	TRBV9	.	TRBJ1-3
TGTGCCAGCAGTTCGAGACTAGCGAGCTCCTACAATGAGCAGTTCTTC	CASSSRLASSYNEQFF	.	TRBV27	TRBD2	TRBJ2-1
TGTGCCAGCACCCATCTAGATGAGCAGTTCTTC	CASTHLDEQFF	.	TRBV12-3/TRBV12-4	.	TRBJ2-1
TGTGCCAGCAGCGTAGTTAGCGGGGGTGGGTTGGAGACCCAGTACTTC	CASSVVSGGGLETQYF	.	TRBV9	TRBD2	TRBJ2-5
TGTGCCAGCAGCCACCGAGGGGTACCCACGGTGGGAGGTGAGCAGTTCTTC	CASSHRGVPTVGGEQFF	.	TRBV3-1/TRBV3-2	.	TRBJ2-1
TGTGCCACCAGTGATGTGGCGGGGGTCTACAATGAGCAGTTCTTC	CATSDVAGVYNEQFF	.	TRBV24-1	TRBD2	TRBJ2-1
TGTGCCAGCAGTTACTCCCTGGCGGAGACTGAAGCTTTCTTT	CASSYSLAETEAFF	once	TRBV6-6	.	TRBJ1-1
TGTGCCAGCAGCGTAGAGGGGGTTGGTGGCACCGGGGAGCTGTTTTTT	CASSVEGVGGTGELFF	.	TRBV9	.	TRBJ2-2
TGTGCCAGCAGCCTGGGTCGGGACACCGGGGAGCTGTTTTTT	CASSLGRDTGELFF	.	TRBV7-3	.	TRBJ2-2
TGTGCCAGCAGCTTGACAGTGGGAAATCAGCCCCAGCATTTT	CASSLTVGNQPQHF	.	TRBV7-2	.	TRBJ1-5
TGTGCCAGCAGCCCAGGGGCGCTTCTCTCTGGAAACACCATATATTTT	CASSPGALLSGNTIYF	.	TRBV11-2	.	TRBJ1-3
TGTGCCAGCAGCCCCGGGGACAGGGGTGGGGAGCAGTACTTC	CASSPGDRGGEQYF	.	TRBV9	TRBD1	TRBJ2-7
TGTGCCAGCAGGCGCCCGGGACAGGGGGCCAGGGAGCTGTTTTTT	CASRRPGQGARELFF	.	TRBV11-2	TRBD1	TRBJ2-2
TGTGCCAGCAGCTTTGGTCAGGGGGGAGCTGGAAACACCATATATTTT	CASSFGQGGAGNTIYF	.	TRBV7-2	TRBD1	TRBJ1-3
TGTGCCTGGAGCCTACTGATTAGGGGCCTTGGCTACACCTTC	CAWSLLIRGLGYTF	once	TRBV30	.	TRBJ1-2
TGCAGCGTTTCCGGGACAGGGACCTACAATGAGCAGTTCTTC	CSVSGTGTYNEQFF	once	TRBV29-1	TRBD1	TRBJ2-1
TGTGCCAGCAATACAGGGTATCACGGGGAGCTGTTTTTT	CASNTGYHGELFF	once	TRBV12-3/TRBV12-4	.	TRBJ2-2
TGTGCCAGCGAAGGGGTCACTGGAAACACCATATATTTT	CASEGVTGNTIYF	.	TRBV9	.	TRBJ1-3
TGTGCCAGCAGCTTAGGTCACCCTAGCGGGGGCCCAGGGGGGGAGCTGTTTTTT	CASSLGHPSGGPGGELFF	.	TRBV11-2	TRBD2	TRBJ2-2
TGTGCCAGCAGTCTCAGGGGGTACTCTGGAAACACCATATATTTT	CASSLRGYSGNTIYF	.	TRBV27	TRBD1	TRBJ1-3
TGTGCCAGCAGCGCATACAGGGGGACCTACAATGAGCAGTTCTTC	CASSAYRGTYNEQFF	.	TRBV9	TRBD1	TRBJ2-1
TGCAGTGCTAGTTCATCACAGGGGGAAAGCTTCTATGGCTACACCTTC	CSASSSQGESFYGYTF	.	TRBV20-1	TRBD1	TRBJ1-2
TGTGCCAGCAGCGCCAGCGGGGGGGCCCGTAATGAGCAGTTCTTC	CASSASGGARNEQFF	.	TRBV7-3	TRBD2	TRBJ2-1
TGTGCCAGTTATCAGTGGACTAGCGGGGTAAATGAGCAGTTCTTC	CASYQWTSGVNEQFF	.	TRBV6-5	TRBD2	TRBJ2-1
TGTGCCTGGACCACAACGGCTAGCGGGGTTGTCTACAATGAGCAGTTCTTC	CAWTTTASGVVYNEQFF	.	TRBV30	TRBD2	TRBJ2-1
TGTGCCAGCTCACCCCGACAGGGGGGAACTGAAGCTTTCTTT	CASSPRQGGTEAFF	.	TRBV18	TRBD1	TRBJ1-1
TGTGCCAGCAGGGCCTCAGGGGACGAGCAGTACTTC	CASRASGDEQYF	.	TRBV7-9	.	TRBJ2-7
TGCGCCAGCAGCTTACCTCCGGGACAGGGCTATGGCTACACCTTC	CASSLPPGQGYGYTF	.	TRBV5-1	TRBD1	TRBJ1-2
TGTGCCAGCAGTGAACGGTCCTCTGGGGCCAACGTCCTGACTTTC	CASSERSSGANVLTF	few	TRBV6-1	.	TRBJ2-6
TGCGCCAGCAGCCACCAAAGGACTAGCGGGGGCCTCAGCTCCTACAATGAGCAGTTCTTC	CASSHQRTSGGLSSYNEQFF	.	TRBV4-1	TRBD2	TRBJ2-1
TGTGCCAGTAGTCCCAGGGGGCTGGGTGGCTACACCTTC	CASSPRGLGGYTF	.	TRBV19	TRBD1	TRBJ1-2
TGTGCCAGCAGCTTACAGTCCGGGGGAAATGAAAAACTGTTTTTT	CASSLQSGGNEKLFF	.	TRBV7-2	.	TRBJ1-4
TGTGCCAGCAGCTCGACAGGGAGTCAGTCTGGGGCCAACGTCCTGACTTTC	CASSSTGSQSGANVLTF	few	TRBV3-1/TRBV3-2	TRBD1	TRBJ2-6